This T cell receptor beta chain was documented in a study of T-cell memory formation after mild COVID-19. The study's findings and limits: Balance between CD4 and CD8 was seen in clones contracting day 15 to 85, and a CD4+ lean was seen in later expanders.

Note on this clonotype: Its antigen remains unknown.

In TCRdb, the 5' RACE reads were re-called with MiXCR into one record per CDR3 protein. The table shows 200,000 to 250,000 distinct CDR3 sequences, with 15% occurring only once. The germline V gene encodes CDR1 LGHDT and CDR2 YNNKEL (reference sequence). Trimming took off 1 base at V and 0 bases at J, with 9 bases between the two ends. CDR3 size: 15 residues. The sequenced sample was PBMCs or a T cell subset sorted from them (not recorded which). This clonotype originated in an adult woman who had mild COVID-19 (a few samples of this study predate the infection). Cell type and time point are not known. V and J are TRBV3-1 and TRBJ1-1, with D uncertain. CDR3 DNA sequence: TGTGCCAGCAGCCAAGGTAGGGCATTGAACACTGAAGCTTTCTTT. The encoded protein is CASSQGRALNTEAFF.